A selection of T cell receptor beta chains follows, all from one sample in a study of cytomegalovirus exposure and HLA in healthy donors. Clones were read by immunoSEQ multiplex PCR, and TCRdb kept only the in-frame ones, dropping some. The table includes roughly 170,000 clones, about 85% detected once. The sequencing input was PBMCs. Receptors were obtained from a woman between 50 and 59 years old in good health and CMV-seropositive. CDR3s leave out the opening cysteine and the closing phenylalanine or tryptophan. The D gene is left open where the match is weak. For some rows the clone size is stated as once, few or many, or as a class when expanded; others skip it.

v_call clone_size d_call cdr3_aa
TRBV6-6 NA NA ASSSTGGGSPLH
TRBV11-2 NA NA ASSPRGRTQY
TRBV14 NA TRBD1 ASSQERTGGSYEQY
TRBV9 few NA ASSVVAYEQY
TRBV6-5 once NA ASTHSGGEENTIY
TRBV29-1 NA TRBD1 SVGQEYNEQF
TRBV28 NA NA ASSLRGIGTKGYT
TRBV11-2 NA TRBD2 ASSLRRGGESDTQY
TRBV4-3 NA NA ASSRLGNTDTQY
TRBV6-1 NA NA ASSVNRESSQPQH
TRBV9 NA NA ASSRDITETQY
TRBV16 NA TRBD1 ASSQSGQGWGQPQH
TRBV10-3 NA NA ASSPGDTDTQY
TRBV25-1 NA TRBD2 ASSEYGGRANEQF
TRBV27 NA TRBD1 ASSLTTGGRTEAF
TRBV7-2 NA NA ASSTVAGDQPQH
TRBV7-7 NA NA ASSVRDTYEQY
TRBV28 NA TRBD2 ATTGGSGRRVDTQY
TRBV25-1 once NA ASSEPPHYGTFYGYT
TRBV2 NA TRBD2 ASSLAGLETQY
TRBV27 NA NA ASTPGRGRTNEKLF
TRBV6-6 NA NA ASSYLYQEGNGYT
TRBV7-2 NA NA ASSLPNRSGYT
TRBV9 few TRBD1 ASSVEQGARNGYT
TRBV11-2 NA NA ASEGAGDGYT
TRBV2 once NA ASSARGADTEAF